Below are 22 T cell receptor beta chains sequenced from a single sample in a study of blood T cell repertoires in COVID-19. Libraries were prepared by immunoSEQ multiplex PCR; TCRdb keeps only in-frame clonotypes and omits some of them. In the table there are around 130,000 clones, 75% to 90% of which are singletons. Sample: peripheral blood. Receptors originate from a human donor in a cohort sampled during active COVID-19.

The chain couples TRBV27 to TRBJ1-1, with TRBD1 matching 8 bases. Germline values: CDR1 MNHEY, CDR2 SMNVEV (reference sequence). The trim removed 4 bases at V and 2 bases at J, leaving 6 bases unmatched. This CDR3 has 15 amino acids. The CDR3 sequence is CASSSRGQGNTEAFF. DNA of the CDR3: TGTGCCAGCAGTTCGAGAGGACAGGGTAACACTGAAGCTTTCTTT.

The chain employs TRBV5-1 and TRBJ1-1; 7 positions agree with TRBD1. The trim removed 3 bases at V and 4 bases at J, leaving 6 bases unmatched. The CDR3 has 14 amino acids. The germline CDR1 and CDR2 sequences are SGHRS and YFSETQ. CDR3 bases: TGCGCCAGCAGCTCGGGACAGAGTGCCACTGAAGCTTTCTTT. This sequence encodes CASSSGQSATEAFF.

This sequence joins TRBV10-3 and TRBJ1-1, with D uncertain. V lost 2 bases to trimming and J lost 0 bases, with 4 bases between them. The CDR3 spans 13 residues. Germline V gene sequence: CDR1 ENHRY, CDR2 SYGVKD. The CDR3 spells CAISETVNTEAFF. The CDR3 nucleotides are TGTGCCATCAGTGAGACGGTGAACACTGAAGCTTTCTTT.

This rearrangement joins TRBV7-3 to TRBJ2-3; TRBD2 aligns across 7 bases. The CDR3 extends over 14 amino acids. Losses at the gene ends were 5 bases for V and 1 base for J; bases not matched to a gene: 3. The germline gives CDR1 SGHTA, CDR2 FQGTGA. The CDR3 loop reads CASSPTSGTDTQYF. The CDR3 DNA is TGTGCCAGCAGCCCAACTAGCGGCACAGATACGCAGTATTTT.

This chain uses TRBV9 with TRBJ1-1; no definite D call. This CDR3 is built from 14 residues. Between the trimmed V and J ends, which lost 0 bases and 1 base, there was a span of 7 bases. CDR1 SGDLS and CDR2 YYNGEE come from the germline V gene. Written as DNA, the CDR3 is TGTGCCAGCAGCGTAGCCGGGGAGAACACTGAAGCTTTCTTT. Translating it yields CASSVAGENTEAFF.

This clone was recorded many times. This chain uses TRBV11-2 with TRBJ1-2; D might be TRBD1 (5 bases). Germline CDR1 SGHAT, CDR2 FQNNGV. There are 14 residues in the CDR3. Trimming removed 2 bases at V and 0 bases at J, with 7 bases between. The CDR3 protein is CASSLQGSNYGYTF. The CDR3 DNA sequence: TGTGCCAGCAGCTTACAGGGATCTAACTATGGCTACACCTTC.

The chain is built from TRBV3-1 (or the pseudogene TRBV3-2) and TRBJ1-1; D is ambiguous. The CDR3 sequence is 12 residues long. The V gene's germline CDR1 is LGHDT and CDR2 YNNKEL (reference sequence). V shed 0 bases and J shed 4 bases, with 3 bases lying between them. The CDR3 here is CASSQDSTEAFF. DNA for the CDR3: TGTGCCAGCAGCCAAGACAGCACTGAAGCTTTCTTT.

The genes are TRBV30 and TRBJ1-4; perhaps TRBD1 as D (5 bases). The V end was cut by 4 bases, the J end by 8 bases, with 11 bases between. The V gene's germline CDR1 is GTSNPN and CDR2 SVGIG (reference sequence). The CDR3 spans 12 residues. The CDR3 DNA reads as TGTGCCTGGACCGAGGGGAGGGAAAAACTGTTTTTT. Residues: CAWTEGREKLFF.

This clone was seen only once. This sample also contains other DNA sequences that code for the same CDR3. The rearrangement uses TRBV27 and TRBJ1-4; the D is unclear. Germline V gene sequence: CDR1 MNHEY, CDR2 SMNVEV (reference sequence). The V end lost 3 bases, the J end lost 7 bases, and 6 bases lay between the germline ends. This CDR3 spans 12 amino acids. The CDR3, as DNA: TGTGCCAGCAGTTTCACGGGTGAAAAACTGTTTTTT. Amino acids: CASSFTGEKLFF.

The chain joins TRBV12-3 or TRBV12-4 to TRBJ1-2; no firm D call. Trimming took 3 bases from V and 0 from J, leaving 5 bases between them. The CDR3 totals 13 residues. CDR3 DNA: TGTGCCAGCAGTTTTTCAGCTAACTATGGCTACACCTTC. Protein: CASSFSANYGYTF.

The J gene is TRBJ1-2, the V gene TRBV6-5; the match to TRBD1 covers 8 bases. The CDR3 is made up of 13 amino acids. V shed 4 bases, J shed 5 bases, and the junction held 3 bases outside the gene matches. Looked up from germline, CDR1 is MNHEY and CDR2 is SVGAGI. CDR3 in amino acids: CASSWGQAYGYTF. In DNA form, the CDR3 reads TGTGCCAGCAGTTGGGGACAGGCTTATGGCTACACCTTC.

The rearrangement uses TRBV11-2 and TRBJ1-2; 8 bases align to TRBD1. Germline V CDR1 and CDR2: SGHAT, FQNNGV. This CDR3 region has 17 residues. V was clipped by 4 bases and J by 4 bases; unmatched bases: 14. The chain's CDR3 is CASSSAVGTGLIYGYTF. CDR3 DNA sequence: TGTGCCAGCAGCTCGGCGGTAGGGACAGGCCTAATCTATGGCTACACCTTC.

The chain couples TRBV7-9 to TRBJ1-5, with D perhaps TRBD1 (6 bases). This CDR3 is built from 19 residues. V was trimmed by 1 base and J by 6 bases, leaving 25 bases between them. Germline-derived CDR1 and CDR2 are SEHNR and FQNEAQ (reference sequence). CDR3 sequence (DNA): TGTGCCAGCAGCTTAGGCGTTGAGACAGGATACGGTGGTAGTCAGCCCCAGCATTTT. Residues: CASSLGVETGYGGSQPQHF.

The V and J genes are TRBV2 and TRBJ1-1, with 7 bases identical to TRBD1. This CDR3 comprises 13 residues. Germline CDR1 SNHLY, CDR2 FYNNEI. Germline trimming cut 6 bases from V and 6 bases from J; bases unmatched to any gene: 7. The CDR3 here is CASRETGKAEAFF. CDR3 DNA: TGTGCCAGCAGGGAGACAGGGAAAGCTGAAGCTTTCTTT.

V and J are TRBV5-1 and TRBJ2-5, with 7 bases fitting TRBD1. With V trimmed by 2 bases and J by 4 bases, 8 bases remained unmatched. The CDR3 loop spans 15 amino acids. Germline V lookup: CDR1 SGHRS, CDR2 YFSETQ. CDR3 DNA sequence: TGCGCCAGCAGCTTTATACAACAGGGGAGAGAGACCCAGTACTTC. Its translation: CASSFIQQGRETQYF. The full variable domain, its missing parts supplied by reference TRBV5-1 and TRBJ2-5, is KAGVTQTPRYLIKTRGQQVTLSCSPISGHRSVSWYQQTPGQGLQFLFEYFSETQRNKGNFPGRFSGRQFSNSRSEMNVSTLELGDSALYLCASSFIQQGRETQYFGPGTRLLVL.

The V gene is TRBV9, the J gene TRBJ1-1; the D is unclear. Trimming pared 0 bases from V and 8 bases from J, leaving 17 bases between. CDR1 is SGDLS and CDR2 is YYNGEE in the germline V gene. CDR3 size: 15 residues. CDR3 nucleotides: TGTGCCAGCAGCGTAGGTTCTGGAGGTTTGGGCGAAGCTTTCTTT. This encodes CASSVGSGGLGEAFF.

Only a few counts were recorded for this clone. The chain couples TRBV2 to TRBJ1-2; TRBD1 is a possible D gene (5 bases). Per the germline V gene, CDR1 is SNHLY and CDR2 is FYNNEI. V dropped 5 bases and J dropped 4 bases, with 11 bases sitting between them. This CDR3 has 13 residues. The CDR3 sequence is CASSSGNRYGYTF. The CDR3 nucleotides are TGTGCCAGCAGTTCAGGGAACCGCTATGGCTACACCTTC. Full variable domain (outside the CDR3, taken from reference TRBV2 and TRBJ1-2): EPEVTQTPSHQVTQMGQEVILRCVPISNHLYFYWYRQILGQKVEFLVSFYNNEISEKSEIFDDQFSVERPDGSNFTLKIRSTKLEDSAMYFCASSSGNRYGYTFGSGTRLTVV.

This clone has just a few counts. The CDR3 here is CASSLEDRPDNEQFF. The DNA of the CDR3 is TGTGCCAGCAGTTTGGAGGACAGGCCCGACAATGAGCAGTTCTTC. The V call is TRBV6-5, the J call TRBJ2-1; TRBD1 matches at 7 bases. With 4 bases clipped from V and 5 bases from J, the junction kept 8 bases outside the gene matches. The CDR3 contains 15 residues. CDR1 and CDR2 from the germline V gene are MNHEY and SVGAGI.

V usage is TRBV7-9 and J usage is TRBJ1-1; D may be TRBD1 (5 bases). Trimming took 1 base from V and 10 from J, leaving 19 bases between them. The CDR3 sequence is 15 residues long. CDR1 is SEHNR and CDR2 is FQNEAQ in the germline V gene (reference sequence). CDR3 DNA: TGTGCCAGCAGCTTAGTTGTGGGGCAGGTTGTAAGAGCTTTCTTT. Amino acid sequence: CASSLVVGQVVRAFF. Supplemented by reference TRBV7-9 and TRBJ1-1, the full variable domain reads DTGVSQNPRHKITKRGQNVTFRCDPISEHNRLYWYRQTLGQGPEFLTYFQNEAQLEKSRLLSDRFSAERPKGSFSTLEIQRTEQGDSAMYLCASSLVVGQVVRAFFGQGTRLTVV.

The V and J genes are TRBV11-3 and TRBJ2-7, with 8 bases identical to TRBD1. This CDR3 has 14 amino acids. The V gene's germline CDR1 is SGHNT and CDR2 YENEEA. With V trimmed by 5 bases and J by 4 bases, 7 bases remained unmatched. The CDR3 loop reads CASSPPGQAYEQYF. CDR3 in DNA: TGTGCCAGCAGCCCCCCGGGACAGGCGTACGAGCAGTACTTC.

Here the CDR3 DNA reads TGTGCCAGCATTCTCTTACGGACTTCCTACGAGCAGTACTTC. Amino acid sequence: CASILLRTSYEQYF. This sequence joins TRBV2 and TRBJ2-7, with D tentatively TRBD2 (5 bases). Germline V CDR1 and CDR2: SNHLY, FYNNEI. With 7 bases removed from V and 1 base from J, the gap between germline ends came to 14 bases. CDR3 size: 14 residues.

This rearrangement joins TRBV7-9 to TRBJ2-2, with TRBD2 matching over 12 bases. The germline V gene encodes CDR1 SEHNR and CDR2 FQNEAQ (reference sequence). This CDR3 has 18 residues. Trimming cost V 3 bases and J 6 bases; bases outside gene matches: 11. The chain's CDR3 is CASSFPPLAGGNAGELFF. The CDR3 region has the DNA TGTGCCAGCAGCTTTCCCCCACTAGCGGGAGGAAATGCCGGGGAGCTGTTTTTT.